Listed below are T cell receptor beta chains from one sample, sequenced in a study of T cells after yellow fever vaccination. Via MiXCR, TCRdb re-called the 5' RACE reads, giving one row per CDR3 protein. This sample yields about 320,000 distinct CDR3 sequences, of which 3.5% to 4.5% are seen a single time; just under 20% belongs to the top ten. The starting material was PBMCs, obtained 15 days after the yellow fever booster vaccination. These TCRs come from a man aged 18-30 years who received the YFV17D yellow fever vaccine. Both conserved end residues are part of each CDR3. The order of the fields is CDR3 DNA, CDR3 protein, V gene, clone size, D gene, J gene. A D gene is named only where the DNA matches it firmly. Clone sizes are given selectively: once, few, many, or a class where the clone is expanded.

CDR3 DNA: TGTGCCAGCAGTTTGACCGTCTCCCCTGCAGATACGCAGTATTTT; CDR3 protein: CASSLTVSPADTQYF; V gene: TRBV12-3/TRBV12-4; clone size: many; D gene: NA; J gene: TRBJ2-3
CDR3 DNA: TGTGCCAGCACATCTTCAGGGGGAGGGAACACTGAAGCTTTCTTT; CDR3 protein: CASTSSGGGNTEAFF; V gene: TRBV3-1; clone size: few; D gene: TRBD1; J gene: TRBJ1-1
CDR3 DNA: TGCAGTGCCCAGCCGGGACGCCGGGAGACCCAGTACTTC; CDR3 protein: CSAQPGRRETQYF; V gene: TRBV20-1; clone size: few; D gene: NA; J gene: TRBJ2-5
CDR3 DNA: TGCGCCAGCAGCCGAACAGGGGCAGGAGGCATCACTGAAGCTTTCTTT; CDR3 protein: CASSRTGAGGITEAFF; V gene: TRBV4-1; clone size: few; D gene: TRBD1; J gene: TRBJ1-1
CDR3 DNA: TGTGCCAGCGGGGGACAGTCGAGCTCCTACGAGCAGTACTTC; CDR3 protein: CASGGQSSSYEQYF; V gene: TRBV19; clone size: NA; D gene: NA; J gene: TRBJ2-7
CDR3 DNA: TGTGCCAGCAGCTCCCGGACAGTTAATTCACCCCTCCACTTT; CDR3 protein: CASSSRTVNSPLHF; V gene: TRBV7-2; clone size: few; D gene: NA; J gene: TRBJ1-6
CDR3 DNA: TGTGCCAGCAGCTTTGGGGGGGGAGATGAGCAGTTCTTC; CDR3 protein: CASSFGGGDEQFF; V gene: TRBV7-2; clone size: many; D gene: TRBD2; J gene: TRBJ2-1
CDR3 DNA: TGCGCCAGCAGCCCGGACGGTTTATATGGCTACACCTTC; CDR3 protein: CASSPDGLYGYTF; V gene: TRBV5-1; clone size: NA; D gene: NA; J gene: TRBJ1-2
CDR3 DNA: TGTGCCAGCGGACGGGAGTCCTACGAGCAGTACTTC; CDR3 protein: CASGRESYEQYF; V gene: TRBV7-2; clone size: many; D gene: NA; J gene: TRBJ2-7
CDR3 DNA: TGCGCCAGCAGCGTTGGGCGGACTAGAGGTCACGGAGAGACCCAGTACTTC; CDR3 protein: CASSVGRTRGHGETQYF; V gene: TRBV4-1; clone size: many; D gene: TRBD2; J gene: TRBJ2-5
CDR3 DNA: TGCGCCAGCAGCTTGGCCCCCGGGGGGATAGGATCACCCCTCCACTTT; CDR3 protein: CASSLAPGGIGSPLHF; V gene: TRBV5-1; clone size: many; D gene: NA; J gene: TRBJ1-6
CDR3 DNA: TGTGCCAGCAGTTACGGGGGCGGGAATGAGCAGTTCTTC; CDR3 protein: CASSYGGGNEQFF; V gene: TRBV6-5; clone size: many; D gene: NA; J gene: TRBJ2-1
CDR3 DNA: TGCGCCAGCAGCTTGAGGGGCACCCCGAACACCGGGGAGCTGTTTTTT; CDR3 protein: CASSLRGTPNTGELFF; V gene: TRBV5-1; clone size: many; D gene: NA; J gene: TRBJ2-2
CDR3 DNA: TGTGCCAGCAGCTTGTTGGGAGGCACTGAAGCTTTCTTT; CDR3 protein: CASSLLGGTEAFF; V gene: TRBV5-5; clone size: many; D gene: NA; J gene: TRBJ1-1
CDR3 DNA: TGTGCCAGCAGACCCGACTGGGGCTATGGCTACACCTTC; CDR3 protein: CASRPDWGYGYTF; V gene: TRBV6-2/TRBV6-3; clone size: NA; D gene: NA; J gene: TRBJ1-2
CDR3 DNA: TGCGCCAGCAGCTTCGGGGAGAGCGCAGATACGCAGTATTTT; CDR3 protein: CASSFGESADTQYF; V gene: TRBV5-1; clone size: NA; D gene: NA; J gene: TRBJ2-3
CDR3 DNA: TGTGCCAGCAGCTTGGGACTAGCGGGGGCAGATACGCAGTATTTT; CDR3 protein: CASSLGLAGADTQYF; V gene: TRBV5-4; clone size: many; D gene: TRBD2; J gene: TRBJ2-3
CDR3 DNA: TGTGCCACCAGTGATCGATTCAAGGATAGGGATACGCAGTATTTT; CDR3 protein: CATSDRFKDRDTQYF; V gene: TRBV24-1; clone size: NA; D gene: NA; J gene: TRBJ2-3
CDR3 DNA: TGTGCCAGCAGCTCAGAGGGATCCGGGGAGCTGTTTTTT; CDR3 protein: CASSSEGSGELFF; V gene: TRBV7-6; clone size: few; D gene: NA; J gene: TRBJ2-2
CDR3 DNA: TGCGCCAGCAGCCGCGGATCGGGACAGTATTATACGAATGAGCAGTTCTTC; CDR3 protein: CASSRGSGQYYTNEQFF; V gene: TRBV4-1; clone size: NA; D gene: TRBD1; J gene: TRBJ2-1
CDR3 DNA: TGCGCCAGCAGCCAAGATAGAGCGGGGGCGGGACAAGAGACCCAGTACTTC; CDR3 protein: CASSQDRAGAGQETQYF; V gene: TRBV4-1; clone size: many; D gene: TRBD2; J gene: TRBJ2-5
CDR3 DNA: TGTGCCAGCAGGTCTTTTGCAGGACCTGACACAGATACGCAGTATTTT; CDR3 protein: CASRSFAGPDTDTQYF; V gene: TRBV7-9; clone size: many; D gene: NA; J gene: TRBJ2-3
CDR3 DNA: TGTGCCAGCAGCTTAGATAGGAAGGAGACCCAGTACTTC; CDR3 protein: CASSLDRKETQYF; V gene: TRBV11-2; clone size: NA; D gene: NA; J gene: TRBJ2-5
CDR3 DNA: TGTGCCAGCACCCCGGGGCCCACAGATACGCAGTATTTT; CDR3 protein: CASTPGPTDTQYF; V gene: TRBV5-4; clone size: NA; D gene: NA; J gene: TRBJ2-3
CDR3 DNA: TGTGCCAGCAGCTTAAAGGGATCTGCCCCCTACGAGCAGTACTTC; CDR3 protein: CASSLKGSAPYEQYF; V gene: TRBV13; clone size: NA; D gene: NA; J gene: TRBJ2-7
CDR3 DNA: TGCGCCAGCAGCTTGGGGGACAGGGGATACAATGAGCAGTTCTTC; CDR3 protein: CASSLGDRGYNEQFF; V gene: TRBV5-1; clone size: many; D gene: TRBD1; J gene: TRBJ2-1
CDR3 DNA: TGCAGTGCCGGGGACGGGACAGGGGATGAAAAACTGTTTTTT; CDR3 protein: CSAGDGTGDEKLFF; V gene: TRBV20-1; clone size: NA; D gene: TRBD1; J gene: TRBJ1-4
CDR3 DNA: TGCAGTGCTAGTTCGTCGGGGGTTCAGCCCCAGCATTTT; CDR3 protein: CSASSSGVQPQHF; V gene: TRBV20-1; clone size: few; D gene: NA; J gene: TRBJ1-5
CDR3 DNA: TGCAGCGTTGGGGGACAGGCCTCCTACGAGCAGTACTTC; CDR3 protein: CSVGGQASYEQYF; V gene: TRBV29-1; clone size: NA; D gene: TRBD1; J gene: TRBJ2-7
CDR3 DNA: TGTGCCAGCAGTTCACTAGCGGGGGGCTCCGGGTTCTTC; CDR3 protein: CASSSLAGGSGFF; V gene: TRBV12-3/TRBV12-4; clone size: many; D gene: TRBD2; J gene: TRBJ2-1
CDR3 DNA: TGCAGTGCTAGGACCGGACAGCCGGGAGTTACTGAAGCTTTCTTT; CDR3 protein: CSARTGQPGVTEAFF; V gene: TRBV20-1; clone size: few; D gene: NA; J gene: TRBJ1-1